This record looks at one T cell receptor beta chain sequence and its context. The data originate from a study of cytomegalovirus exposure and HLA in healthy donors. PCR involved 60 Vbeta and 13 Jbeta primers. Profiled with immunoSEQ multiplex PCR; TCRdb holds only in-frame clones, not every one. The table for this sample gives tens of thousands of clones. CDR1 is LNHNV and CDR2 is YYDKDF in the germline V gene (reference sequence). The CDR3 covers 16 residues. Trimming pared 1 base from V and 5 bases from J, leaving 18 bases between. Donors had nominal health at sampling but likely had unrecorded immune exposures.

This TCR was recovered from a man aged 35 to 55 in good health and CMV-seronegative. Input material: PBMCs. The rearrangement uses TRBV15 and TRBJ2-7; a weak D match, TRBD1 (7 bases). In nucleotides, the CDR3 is TGTGCCACCAGCAGAGGGGAGGTAGACAGGGTCCACGAGCAGTACTTC. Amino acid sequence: CATSRGEVDRVHEQYF.